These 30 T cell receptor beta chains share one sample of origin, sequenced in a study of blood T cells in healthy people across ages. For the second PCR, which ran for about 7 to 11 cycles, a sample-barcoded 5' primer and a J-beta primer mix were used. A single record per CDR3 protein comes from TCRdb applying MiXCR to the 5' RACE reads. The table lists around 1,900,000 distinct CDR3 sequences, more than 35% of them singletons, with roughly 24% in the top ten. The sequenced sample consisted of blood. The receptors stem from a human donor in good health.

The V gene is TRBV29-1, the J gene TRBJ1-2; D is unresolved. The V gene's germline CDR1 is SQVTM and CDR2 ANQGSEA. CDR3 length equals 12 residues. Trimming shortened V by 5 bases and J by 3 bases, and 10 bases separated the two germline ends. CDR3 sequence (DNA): TGCAGCGTTACTTGGAACGACTATGGCTACACCTTC. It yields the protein CSVTWNDYGYTF.

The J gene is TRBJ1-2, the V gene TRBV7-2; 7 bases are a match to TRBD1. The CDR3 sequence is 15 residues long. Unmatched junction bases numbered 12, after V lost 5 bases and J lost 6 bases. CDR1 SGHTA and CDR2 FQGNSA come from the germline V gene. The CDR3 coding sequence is TGTGCCAGCAGCCTGGGTGTAGGGGGCATGGATGGCTACACCTTC. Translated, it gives CASSLGVGGMDGYTF.

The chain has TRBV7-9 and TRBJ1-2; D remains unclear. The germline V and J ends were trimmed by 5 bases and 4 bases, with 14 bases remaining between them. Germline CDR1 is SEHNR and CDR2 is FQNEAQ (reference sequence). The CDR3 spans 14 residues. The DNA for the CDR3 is TGTGCCAGCAGCCCCGGCAGCTACATCTATGGCTACACCTTC. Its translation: CASSPGSYIYGYTF.

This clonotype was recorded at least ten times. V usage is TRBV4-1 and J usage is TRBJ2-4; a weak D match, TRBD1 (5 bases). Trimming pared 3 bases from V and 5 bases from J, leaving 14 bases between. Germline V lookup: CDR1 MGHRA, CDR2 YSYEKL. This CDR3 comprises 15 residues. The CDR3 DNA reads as TGCGCCAGCAGCCAGTTAGCCCAGGGCCAAAACATTCAGTACTTC. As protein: CASSQLAQGQNIQYF.

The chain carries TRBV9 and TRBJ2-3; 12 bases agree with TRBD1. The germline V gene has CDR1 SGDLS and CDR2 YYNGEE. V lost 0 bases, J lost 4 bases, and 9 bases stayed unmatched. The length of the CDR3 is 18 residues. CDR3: CASSVDPRGTGGADTQYF. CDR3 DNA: TGTGCCAGCAGCGTAGACCCCCGTGGGACAGGGGGCGCAGATACGCAGTATTTT.

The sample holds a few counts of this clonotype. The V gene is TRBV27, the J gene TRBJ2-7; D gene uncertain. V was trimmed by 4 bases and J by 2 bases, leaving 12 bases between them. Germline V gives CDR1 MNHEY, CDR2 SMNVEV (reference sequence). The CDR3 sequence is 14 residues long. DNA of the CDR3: TGTGCCAGCAGTTCCTTAGACACGACCTACGAGCAGTACTTC. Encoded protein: CASSSLDTTYEQYF.

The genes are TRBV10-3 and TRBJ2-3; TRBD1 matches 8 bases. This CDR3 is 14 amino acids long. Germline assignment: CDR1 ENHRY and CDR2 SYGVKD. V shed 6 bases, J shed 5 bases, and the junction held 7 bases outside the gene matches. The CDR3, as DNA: TGTGCCATCAGAGGAGACAGGGGAGAAGATACGCAGTATTTT. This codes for CAIRGDRGEDTQYF.

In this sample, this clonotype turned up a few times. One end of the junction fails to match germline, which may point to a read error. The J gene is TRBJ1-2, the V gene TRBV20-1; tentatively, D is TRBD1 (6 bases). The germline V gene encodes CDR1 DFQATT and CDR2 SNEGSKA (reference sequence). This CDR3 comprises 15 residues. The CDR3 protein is CGARDLQRGNYGYTF. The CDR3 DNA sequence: TGCGGTGCTAGAGATCTGCAAAGGGGGAACTATGGCTACACCTTC.

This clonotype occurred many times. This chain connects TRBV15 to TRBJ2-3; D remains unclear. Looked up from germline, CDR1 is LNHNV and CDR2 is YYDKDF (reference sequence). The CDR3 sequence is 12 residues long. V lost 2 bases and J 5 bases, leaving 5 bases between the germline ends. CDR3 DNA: TGTGCCACCAGCAGACTCAAAGATACGCAGTATTTT. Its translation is CATSRLKDTQYF.

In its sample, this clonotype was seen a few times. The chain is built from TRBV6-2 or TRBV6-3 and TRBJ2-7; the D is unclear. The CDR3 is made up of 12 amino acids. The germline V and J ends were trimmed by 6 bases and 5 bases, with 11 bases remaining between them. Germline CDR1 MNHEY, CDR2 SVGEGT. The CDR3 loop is CASSLMMDEQYF. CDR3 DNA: TGTGCCAGCAGCCTAATGATGGACGAGCAGTACTTC.

The CDR3 spells CASSFGVSTSGVYEQYF. CDR3 DNA: TGTGCCAGCAGTTTTGGTGTTTCGACTAGCGGGGTCTACGAGCAGTACTTC. The chain carries TRBV28 and TRBJ2-7, with 11 bases lining up with TRBD2. V was clipped by 3 bases and J by 3 bases; unmatched bases: 10. The CDR3 spans 17 residues. The germline gives CDR1 MDHEN, CDR2 SYDVKM. The variable domain in full, with the rest retrieved from reference TRBV28 and TRBJ2-7, is DVKVTQSSRYLVKRTGEKVFLECVQDMDHENMFWYRQDPGLGLRLIYFSYDVKMKEKGDIPEGYSVSREKKERFSLILESASTNQTSMYLCASSFGVSTSGVYEQYFGPGTRLTVT.

This CDR3 is CASRSGASDGYTF. DNA of the CDR3: TGTGCCAGCAGGTCCGGGGCGAGCGATGGCTACACCTTC. The V and J genes are TRBV12-3 or TRBV12-4 and TRBJ1-2; a possible D gene is TRBD1 (5 bases). This CDR3 region has 13 residues. Trimming stripped 6 bases from V and 6 bases from J, with 14 bases between.

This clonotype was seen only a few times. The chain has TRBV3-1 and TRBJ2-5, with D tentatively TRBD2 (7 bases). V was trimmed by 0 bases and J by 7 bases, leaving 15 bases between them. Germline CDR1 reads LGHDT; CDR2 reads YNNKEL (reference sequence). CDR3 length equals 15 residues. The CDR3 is CASSQEWGGQGTQYF. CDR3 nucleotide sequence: TGTGCCAGCAGCCAAGAGTGGGGGGGCCAGGGGACCCAGTACTTC.

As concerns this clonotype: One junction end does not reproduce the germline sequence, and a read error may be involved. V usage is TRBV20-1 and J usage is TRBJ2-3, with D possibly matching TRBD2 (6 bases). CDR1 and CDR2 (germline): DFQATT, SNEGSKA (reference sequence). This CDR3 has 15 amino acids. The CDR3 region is CGAPGLPASTDTQYF. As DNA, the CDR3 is TGCGGTGCGCCGGGACTCCCGGCTAGCACAGATACGCAGTATTTT.

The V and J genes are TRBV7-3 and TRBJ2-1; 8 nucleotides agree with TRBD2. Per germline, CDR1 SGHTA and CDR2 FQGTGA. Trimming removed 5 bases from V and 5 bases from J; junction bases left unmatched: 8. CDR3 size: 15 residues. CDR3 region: CASSPPGGPHNEQFF. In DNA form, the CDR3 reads TGTGCCAGCAGCCCACCGGGGGGGCCACACAATGAGCAGTTCTTC. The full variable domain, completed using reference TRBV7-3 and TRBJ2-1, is GAGVSQTPSNKVTEKGKYVELRCDPISGHTALYWYRQSLGQGPEFLIYFQGTGAADDSGLPNDRFFAVRPEGSVSTLKIQRTERGDSAVYLCASSPPGGPHNEQFFGPGTRLTVL.

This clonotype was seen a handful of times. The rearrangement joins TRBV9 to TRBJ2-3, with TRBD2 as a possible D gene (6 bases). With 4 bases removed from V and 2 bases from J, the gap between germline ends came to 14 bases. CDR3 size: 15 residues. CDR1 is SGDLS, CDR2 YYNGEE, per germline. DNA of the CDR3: TGTGCCAGCAGCCCACGGGGGTCCATCACAGATACGCAGTATTTT. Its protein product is CASSPRGSITDTQYF.

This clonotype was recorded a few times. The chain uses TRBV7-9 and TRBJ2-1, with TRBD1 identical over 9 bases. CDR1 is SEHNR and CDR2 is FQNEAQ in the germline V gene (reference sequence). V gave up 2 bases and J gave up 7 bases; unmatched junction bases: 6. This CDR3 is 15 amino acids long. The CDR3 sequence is CASSLSGTGWNEQFF. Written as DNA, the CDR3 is TGTGCCAGCAGCTTATCTGGGACAGGGTGGAATGAGCAGTTCTTC.

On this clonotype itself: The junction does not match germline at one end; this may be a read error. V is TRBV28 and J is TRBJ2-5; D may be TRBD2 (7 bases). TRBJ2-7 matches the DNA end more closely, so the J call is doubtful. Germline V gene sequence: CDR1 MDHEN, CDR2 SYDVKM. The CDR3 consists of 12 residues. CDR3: CTSGEGAYEQYF. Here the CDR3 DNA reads TGTACCAGTGGGGAGGGGGCCTACGAGCAGTACTTC.

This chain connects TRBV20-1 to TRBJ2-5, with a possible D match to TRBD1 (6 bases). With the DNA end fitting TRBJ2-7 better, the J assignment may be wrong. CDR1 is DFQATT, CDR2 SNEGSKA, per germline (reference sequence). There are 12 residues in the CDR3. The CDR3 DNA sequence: TGCAGTGGTACGGGACAAAACTACGAGCAGTACTTC. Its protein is CSGTGQNYEQYF.

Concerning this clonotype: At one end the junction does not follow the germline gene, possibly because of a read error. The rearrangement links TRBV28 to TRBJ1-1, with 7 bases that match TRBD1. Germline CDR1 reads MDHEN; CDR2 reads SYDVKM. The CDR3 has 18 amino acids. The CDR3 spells CASSSFFDREDMNTEAFF. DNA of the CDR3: TGTGCCAGCAGTTCATTTTTCGACAGGGAGGATATGAACACTGAGGCTTTCTTT.

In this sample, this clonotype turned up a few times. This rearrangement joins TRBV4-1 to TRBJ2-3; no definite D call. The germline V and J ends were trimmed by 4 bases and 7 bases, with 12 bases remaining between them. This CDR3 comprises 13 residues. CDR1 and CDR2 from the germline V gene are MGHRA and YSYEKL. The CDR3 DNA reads TGCGCCAGCAGCCCCGGCCCAGGCAATACGCAGTATTTT. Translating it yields CASSPGPGNTQYF.

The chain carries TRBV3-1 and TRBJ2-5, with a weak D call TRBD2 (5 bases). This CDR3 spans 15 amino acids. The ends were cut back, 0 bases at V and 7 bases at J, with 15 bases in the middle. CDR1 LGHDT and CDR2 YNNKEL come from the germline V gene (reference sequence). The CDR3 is CASSQEITTIGTQYF. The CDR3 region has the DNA TGTGCCAGCAGCCAAGAAATTACGACTATTGGGACCCAGTACTTC.

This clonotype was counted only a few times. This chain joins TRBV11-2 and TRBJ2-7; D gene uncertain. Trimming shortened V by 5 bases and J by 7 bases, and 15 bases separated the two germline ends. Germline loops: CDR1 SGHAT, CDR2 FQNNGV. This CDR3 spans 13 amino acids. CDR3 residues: CASSPLFGDEQYF. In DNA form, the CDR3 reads TGTGCCAGCAGCCCCCTTTTTGGCGATGAGCAGTACTTC.

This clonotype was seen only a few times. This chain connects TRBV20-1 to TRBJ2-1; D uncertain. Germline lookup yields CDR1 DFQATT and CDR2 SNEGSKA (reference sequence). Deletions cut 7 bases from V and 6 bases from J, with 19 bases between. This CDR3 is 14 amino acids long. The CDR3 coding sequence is TGCAGTGTCCTACCACAGACCAGTCGCAATGAGCAGTTCTTC. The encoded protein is CSVLPQTSRNEQFF.

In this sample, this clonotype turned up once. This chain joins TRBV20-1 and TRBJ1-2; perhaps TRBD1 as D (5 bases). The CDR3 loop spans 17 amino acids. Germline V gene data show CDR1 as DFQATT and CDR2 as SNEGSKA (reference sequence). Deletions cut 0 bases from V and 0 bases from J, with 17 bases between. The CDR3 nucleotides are TGCAGTGCTAGAGATCAGGAAGGGATCAGGGCTAACTATGGCTACACCTTC. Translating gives CSARDQEGIRANYGYTF.

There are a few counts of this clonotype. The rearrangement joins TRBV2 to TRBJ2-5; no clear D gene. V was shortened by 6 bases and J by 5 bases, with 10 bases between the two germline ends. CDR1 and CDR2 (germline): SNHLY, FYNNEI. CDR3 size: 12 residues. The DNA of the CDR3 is TGTGCCAGCAGCTGGGGTTCGGAGACCCAGTACTTC. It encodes CASSWGSETQYF.

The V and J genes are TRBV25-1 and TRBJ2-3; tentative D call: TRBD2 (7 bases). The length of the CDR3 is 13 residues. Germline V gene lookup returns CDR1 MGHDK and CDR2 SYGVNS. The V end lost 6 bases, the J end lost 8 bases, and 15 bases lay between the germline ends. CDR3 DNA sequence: TGTGCCAGCAGCCCCGCGGGGGCCGGTACGCAGTATTTT. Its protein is CASSPAGAGTQYF. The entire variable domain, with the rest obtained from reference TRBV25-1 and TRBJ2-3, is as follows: EADIYQTPRYLVIGTGKKITLECSQTMGHDKMYWYQQDPGMELHLIHYSYGVNSTEKGDLSSESTVSRIRTEHFPLTLESARPSHTSQYLCASSPAGAGTQYFGPGTRLTVL.

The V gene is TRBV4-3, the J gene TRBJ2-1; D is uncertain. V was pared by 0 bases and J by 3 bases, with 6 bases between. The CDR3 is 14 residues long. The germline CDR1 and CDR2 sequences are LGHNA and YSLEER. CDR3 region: CASSQEPFYNEQFF. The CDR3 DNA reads TGCGCCAGCAGCCAAGAACCGTTCTACAATGAGCAGTTCTTC.

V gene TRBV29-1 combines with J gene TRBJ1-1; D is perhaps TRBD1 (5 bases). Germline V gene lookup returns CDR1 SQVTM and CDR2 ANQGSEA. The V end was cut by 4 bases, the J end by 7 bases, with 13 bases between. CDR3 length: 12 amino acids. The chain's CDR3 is CSVGWGGSEAFF. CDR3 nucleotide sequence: TGCAGCGTTGGATGGGGGGGGAGTGAAGCTTTCTTT.

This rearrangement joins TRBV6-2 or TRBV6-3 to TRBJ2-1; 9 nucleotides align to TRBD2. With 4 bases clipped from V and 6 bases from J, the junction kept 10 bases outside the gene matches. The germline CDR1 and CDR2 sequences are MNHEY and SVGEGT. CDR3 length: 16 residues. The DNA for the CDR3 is TGTGCCAGCAGTTTGAGCGGGGGGACCAAGTTCAATGAGCAGTTCTTC. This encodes CASSLSGGTKFNEQFF.